The 23 T cell receptor beta chains below were found in one sample sequenced in a study of blood T cell repertoires in COVID-19. Sequencing used immunoSEQ multiplex PCR; TCRdb keeps in-frame clones, though not all of them. The sample lists hundreds of thousands of clones, around four fifths occurring once. The sequencing sample was made of peripheral blood. These receptors all come from a woman aged 80 or over with acute or convalescent COVID-19.

The chain employs TRBV7-2 and TRBJ1-1, with a possible D match to TRBD1 (5 bases). CDR3 length equals 13 residues. Germline loops: CDR1 SGHTA, CDR2 FQGNSA. V was cut by 1 base and J by 9 bases, with 12 bases left in between. Written as DNA, the CDR3 is TGTGCCAGCAGCTTAGGCGCCAGGGAAAAAGCTTTCTTT. It specifies CASSLGAREKAFF.

The chain recombines TRBV12-5 with TRBJ1-2; D remains ambiguous. Germline CDR1 LGHNT, CDR2 FRNRAP. The V end was cut by 0 bases, the J end by 8 bases, with 10 bases between. The CDR3 extends over 13 amino acids. CDR3 sequence reads: CASGLVVRGGYTF. CDR3 sequence (DNA): TGTGCTAGTGGTTTGGTAGTTCGCGGCGGCTACACCTTC.

The chain combines TRBV7-3 with TRBJ2-1, with 14 nucleotides matching TRBD2. The junction had 4 bases not matched to a gene; V was cut back by 3 bases and J by 9 bases. Germline V gene lookup returns CDR1 SGHTA and CDR2 FQGTGA. The CDR3 loop spans 15 amino acids. The CDR3 region is CASSFGTSGRSEQFF. The CDR3 region has the DNA TGTGCCAGCAGCTTCGGGACTAGCGGGAGATCTGAGCAGTTCTTC. Together with reference TRBV7-3 and TRBJ2-1, the CDR3 gives the full variable domain: GAGVSQTPSNKVTEKGKYVELRCDPISGHTALYWYRQSLGQGPEFLIYFQGTGAADDSGLPNDRFFAVRPEGSVSTLKIQRTERGDSAVYLCASSFGTSGRSEQFFGPGTRLTVL.

The chain has TRBV9 and TRBJ1-3; the D is unclear. This CDR3 is 16 amino acids long. V lost 2 bases to trimming and J lost 2 bases, with 14 bases between them. CDR1 and CDR2 (germline): SGDLS, YYNGEE. For the CDR3, the DNA is TGTGCCAGCAGCGTCAAAAATGGAGGGACTGGAAACACCATATATTTT. This gives the protein CASSVKNGGTGNTIYF.

The V call is TRBV7-2, the J call TRBJ1-4; TRBD1 agrees at 7 bases. V shed 1 base, J shed 4 bases, and the junction held 6 bases outside the gene matches. Looked up from germline, CDR1 is SGHTA and CDR2 is FQGNSA. CDR3 length: 16 residues. The CDR3 region has the DNA TGTGCCAGCAGCTTAGTCGGGACAGCCGGTAATGAAAAACTGTTTTTT. It translates to CASSLVGTAGNEKLFF.

Turning to this clone: In the same sample, other DNA sequences code for this CDR3. The V and J genes are TRBV5-1 and TRBJ1-1; D uncertain. The CDR3 has 13 residues. V was cut by 2 bases and J by 1 base, with 6 bases left in between. Germline V lookup: CDR1 SGHRS, CDR2 YFSETQ. CDR3 in DNA: TGCGCCAGCAGCTTTGAGGGGAACACTGAAGCTTTCTTT. Translation gives CASSFEGNTEAFF.

V is TRBV28 and J is TRBJ2-7; 13 nucleotides agree with TRBD2. With V trimmed by 6 bases and J by 3 bases, 2 bases remained unmatched. The germline gives CDR1 MDHEN, CDR2 SYDVKM. The CDR3 spans 14 residues. The CDR3 DNA is TGTGCCAGCAGGGGACTAGCGGGAATCTACGAGCAGTACTTC. It specifies CASRGLAGIYEQYF.

This clone was seen a single time. The chain recombines TRBV28 with TRBJ2-3, with 12 bases aligning to TRBD2. CDR1 is MDHEN and CDR2 is SYDVKM in the germline V gene. The CDR3 consists of 15 residues. Trimming cost V 7 bases and J 4 bases; bases outside gene matches: 6. This CDR3 reads CASTSGGAPADTQYF. The DNA for the CDR3 is TGTGCCAGCACTAGCGGGGGGGCCCCCGCAGATACGCAGTATTTT. The whole variable domain, filled in from reference TRBV28 and TRBJ2-3, reads DVKVTQSSRYLVKRTGEKVFLECVQDMDHENMFWYRQDPGLGLRLIYFSYDVKMKEKGDIPEGYSVSREKKERFSLILESASTNQTSMYLCASTSGGAPADTQYFGPGTRLTVL.

The chain carries TRBV6-5 and TRBJ2-5; TRBD1 agrees at 7 bases. Germline trimming cut 5 bases from V and 2 bases from J; bases unmatched to any gene: 8. This CDR3 is built from 15 residues. Germline CDR1 is MNHEY and CDR2 is SVGAGI. The CDR3 DNA is TGTGCCAGCAGTCCACGACAGGGCCTACAAGAGACCCAGTACTTC. This encodes CASSPRQGLQETQYF.

The chain recombines TRBV9 with TRBJ2-1; 7 nucleotides match TRBD2. The germline V gene encodes CDR1 SGDLS and CDR2 YYNGEE. CDR3 length equals 16 residues. J was trimmed by 0 bases and V by 3 bases; bases with no gene match: 6. The CDR3 DNA reads TGTGCCAGCAGCGCCGGAGCGGGGAGCTCCTACAATGAGCAGTTCTTC. Protein: CASSAGAGSSYNEQFF.

The rearrangement joins TRBV28 to TRBJ2-3; 8 positions agree with TRBD1. The CDR3 spans 14 residues. V was pared by 6 bases and J by 4 bases, with 6 bases of the junction left unmatched. CDR1 is MDHEN, CDR2 SYDVKM, per germline. The CDR3 reads CASRVGGQADTQYF. The CDR3, as DNA: TGTGCCAGCAGAGTAGGGGGACAGGCAGATACGCAGTATTTT.

In its sample, this clone was seen once. CDR3 nucleotide sequence: TGTGCCAGCAGCGACTCCAGACAGCATAGACTCAATGGCTACACCTTC. Translated: CASSDSRQHRLNGYTF. The chain carries TRBV11-2 and TRBJ1-2, with D perhaps TRBD1 (5 bases). The CDR3 loop spans 16 amino acids. The germline V gene has CDR1 SGHAT and CDR2 FQNNGV. The ends were cut back, 5 bases at V and 6 bases at J, with 22 bases in the middle.

V is TRBV2 and J is TRBJ1-5; TRBD1 matches 7 bases. The CDR3 has 16 amino acids. Germline loops: CDR1 SNHLY, CDR2 FYNNEI. V dropped 6 bases and J dropped 0; count of bases not matched to a gene: 8. In DNA form, the CDR3 reads TGTGCCAGCAGAGGACAGGCTTGGGGTAGCAATCAGCCCCAGCATTTT. Translation: CASRGQAWGSNQPQHF.

This clone showed up just once. The chain joins TRBV7-2 to TRBJ2-5; 8 nucleotides align to TRBD1. The CDR3 covers 14 residues. Germline CDR1 and CDR2: SGHTA and FQGNSA. Germline trimming cut 3 bases from V and 3 bases from J; bases unmatched to any gene: 3. CDR3 amino acids: CASSFQGAEETQYF. The CDR3 DNA follows: TGTGCCAGCAGCTTCCAGGGGGCTGAAGAGACCCAGTACTTC.

J is TRBJ2-5 and V is TRBV18; possibly TRBD1 for D (6 bases). The CDR3 runs to 13 residues. Deletions cut 4 bases from V and 5 bases from J, with 11 bases between. Germline loops: CDR1 KGHSH, CDR2 LQKENI. CDR3 bases: TGTGCCAGCTCACAAGGGCAGGGGGAGACCCAGTACTTC. This encodes CASSQGQGETQYF.

The genes are TRBV12-3 or TRBV12-4 and TRBJ2-1; perhaps TRBD1 as D (6 bases). Trimming pared 6 bases from V and 5 bases from J, leaving 11 bases between. The CDR3 is 13 residues long. The CDR3 is CASSLDRNNEQFF. CDR3 DNA sequence: TGTGCCAGCAGCTTGGACAGAAACAATGAGCAGTTCTTC.

This chain joins TRBV6-2 or TRBV6-3 and TRBJ2-5, with TRBD2 identical over 8 bases. The CDR3 length is 17 residues. CDR1 and CDR2 (germline): MNHEY, SVGEGT. The V gene end was trimmed by 3 bases and the J gene end by 5 bases; junction bases not matched to a gene: 14. DNA for the CDR3: TGTGCCAGCAGTTATACCGTCGGCGGGGGGCCTCTGGAGACCCAGTACTTC. Its protein is CASSYTVGGGPLETQYF.

The chain links TRBV10-2 to TRBJ2-1; D is possibly TRBD2 (5 bases). The CDR3 has 18 amino acids. Germline lookup yields CDR1 WSHSY and CDR2 SAAADI. The V end lost 2 bases, the J end lost 4 bases, and 21 bases lay between the germline ends. The CDR3 is CASSESRSRLPGYNEQFF. The CDR3 nucleotides are TGCGCCAGCAGTGAGAGTAGGAGCAGACTACCGGGATACAATGAGCAGTTCTTC.

The table lists this clone with a few counts. The V call is TRBV9, the J call TRBJ2-5; D perhaps matches TRBD2 (7 bases). The CDR3 sequence is 14 residues long. Looked up from germline, CDR1 is SGDLS and CDR2 is YYNGEE. Trimming shortened V by 4 bases and J by 2 bases, and 12 bases separated the two germline ends. CDR3 loop: CASSTAGAQETQYF. The CDR3 coding sequence is TGTGCCAGCAGCACCGCGGGGGCACAAGAGACCCAGTACTTC.

This chain links TRBV28 with TRBJ1-1; D is perhaps TRBD1 (5 bases). The CDR3 extends over 13 amino acids. The V end lost 6 bases, the J end lost 2 bases, and 10 bases lay between the germline ends. Germline loops: CDR1 MDHEN, CDR2 SYDVKM. The CDR3 is CASSKDRNTEAFF. As DNA, the CDR3 is TGTGCCAGCAGCAAAGACAGAAACACTGAAGCTTTCTTT. The full variable domain, completed using reference TRBV28 and TRBJ1-1, is DVKVTQSSRYLVKRTGEKVFLECVQDMDHENMFWYRQDPGLGLRLIYFSYDVKMKEKGDIPEGYSVSREKKERFSLILESASTNQTSMYLCASSKDRNTEAFFGQGTRLTVV.

The gene calls are TRBV7-2 and TRBJ2-5; TRBD2 agrees at 12 bases. In germline, CDR1 is SGHTA, CDR2 FQGNSA. V shed 8 bases, J shed 5 bases, and the junction held 6 bases outside the gene matches. CDR3 length: 14 residues. The CDR3 sequence is CASGASGGAETQYF. Written as DNA, the CDR3 is TGTGCCAGCGGAGCTAGCGGGGGGGCTGAGACCCAGTACTTC.

The rearrangement joins TRBV7-3 to TRBJ1-2, with D hard to call. The CDR3 loop spans 15 amino acids. The ends were cut back, 5 bases at V and 4 bases at J, with 17 bases in the middle. Germline V gives CDR1 SGHTA, CDR2 FQGTGA. This chain's CDR3 is CASSPLAERGYGYTF. As DNA, the CDR3 is TGTGCCAGCAGCCCCCTCGCGGAGCGAGGCTATGGCTACACCTTC.

This chain links TRBV9 with TRBJ1-6; 9 nucleotides agree with TRBD1. This CDR3 is 16 amino acids long. The germline CDR1 and CDR2 sequences are SGDLS and YYNGEE. Trimming removed 3 bases from V and 4 bases from J; junction bases left unmatched: 5. As DNA, the CDR3 is TGTGCCAGCAGCGGTCGGGGACAGGGATATAATTCACCCCTCCACTTT. This translates into CASSGRGQGYNSPLHF. Drawing the rest from reference TRBV9 and TRBJ1-6, the complete variable domain is DSGVTQTPKHLITATGQRVTLRCSPRSGDLSVYWYQQSLDQGLQFLIQYYNGEERAKGNILERFSAQQFPDLHSELNLSSLELGDSALYFCASSGRGQGYNSPLHFGNGTRLTVT.